This is a list of T cell receptor beta chains from one sample in a study of blood T cell repertoires in COVID-19. Method: immunoSEQ multiplex PCR; TCRdb's copy keeps in-frame clones and lacks some. The sample shows fewer than 80,000 clones, approximately 89% of them seen only once. Sequenced material: peripheral blood. The origin of the receptors is a woman aged 45-65 years with active COVID-19. Each CDR3 is given with its conserved first and last residue. The D gene is left open where the match is weak. Clone size is stated in some rows and not others, as once, few, many or a class when expanded.

j_call v_call clone_size cdr3_length d_call cdr3_nt cdr3_aa
TRBJ2-2 TRBV27 . 16 TRBD1 TGTGCCAGCAGTTTATCCTGGGACAGACCCACCGGGGAGCTGTTTTTT CASSLSWDRPTGELFF
TRBJ2-7 TRBV5-1 . 14 TRBD2 TGCGCCAGCAGCGTCGGGACTAGCGGGACCGAGCAGTACTTC CASSVGTSGTEQYF
TRBJ2-5 TRBV3-1/TRBV3-2 . 16 TRBD2 TGTGCCAGCAGCCGACGGACTAGCGGTCGCCAAGAGACCCAGTACTTC CASSRRTSGRQETQYF
TRBJ1-2 TRBV9 . 18 TRBD1 TGTGCCAGCAGCGTAGATTCCATGGGGTCGGGACAGCACTATGGCTACACCTTC CASSVDSMGSGQHYGYTF
TRBJ1-1 TRBV2 medium-sized 14 . TGTGCCAGCAGTGGAGGGGGAATTCGCACTGAAGCTTTCTTT CASSGGGIRTEAFF
TRBJ2-3 TRBV28 . 16 TRBD1 TGTGCCAGCAGGGACCGACAGGGGAGGAGCACAGATACGCAGTATTTT CASRDRQGRSTDTQYF
TRBJ1-2 TRBV5-8 . 18 TRBD1 TGTGCCAGCAGACCCCCCAACCCCGGACAGGGGGGTTTTTATGGCTACACCTTC CASRPPNPGQGGFYGYTF
TRBJ2-7 TRBV2 . 14 TRBD2 TGTGCCAGCAGTGCCCGTAGCGGGAGATACGAGCAGTACTTC CASSARSGRYEQYF
TRBJ1-2 TRBV5-6 . 15 TRBD1 TGTGCCAGCAGCGTGGGACAGGGGGCTGGCTATGGCTACACCTTC CASSVGQGAGYGYTF
TRBJ2-7 TRBV28 . 14 . TGTGCCAGCAGCTCCATTGGAGGGCCGGGCGAGCAGTACTTC CASSSIGGPGEQYF
TRBJ1-2 TRBV6-1 . 16 TRBD1 TGTGCCAGCAGTGAACTGACAGGGAGGACTAACTATGGCTACACCTTC CASSELTGRTNYGYTF
TRBJ2-1 TRBV11-2 . 16 TRBD2 TGTGCCAGCGGACGGGGCGGGAGTAAATCGAACAATGAGCAGTTCTTC CASGRGGSKSNNEQFF
TRBJ2-6 TRBV30 . 11 TRBD1 TGTGCCTGGAGTGGGACAGGTGTCCTGACTTTC CAWSGTGVLTF
TRBJ2-7 TRBV12-5 once 16 TRBD1 TGTGCTAGTGGTTTGGTAGTCGGGACAGGGGTGGGCGAGCAGTACTTC CASGLVVGTGVGEQYF
TRBJ1-1 TRBV5-1 . 14 . TGCGCCAGCAGCTTACTTGAGATGAACACTGAAGCTTTCTTT CASSLLEMNTEAFF
TRBJ1-1 TRBV27 once 14 TRBD1 TGTGCCAGCAGTTCCACCGGGACAGTCTTTAGAGCTTTCTTT CASSSTGTVFRAFF
TRBJ2-7 TRBV5-5 once 14 . TGTGCCAGCAGCTCAACAGGGTTGACCTACGAGCAGTACTTC CASSSTGLTYEQYF
TRBJ2-3 TRBV19 few 16 TRBD2 TGTGCCAGTAGTCGGCGGGTGGGGGGGAGCACAGATACGCAGTATTTT CASSRRVGGSTDTQYF
TRBJ2-3 TRBV7-3 . 15 . TGTGCCAGCAGCTTATGGGCTAGCGGCACAGATACGCAGTATTTT CASSLWASGTDTQYF
TRBJ1-2 TRBV2 . 13 TRBD1 TGTGCCATCCCCTTGGACAGGGGGAATGGCTACACCTTC CAIPLDRGNGYTF
TRBJ2-5 TRBV7-2 . 14 TRBD2 TGTGCCAGCAGTTTTACTAGCGGGCGAGAGACCCAGTACTTC CASSFTSGRETQYF
TRBJ1-6 TRBV3-1/TRBV3-2 few 15 TRBD1 TGTGCCAGCAGCCAAGGACAGGGGGGGAATTCACCCCTCCACTTT CASSQGQGGNSPLHF
TRBJ1-1 TRBV2 . 13 . TGTGCCAGCCTCGGGCAGGGAGGCACTGAAGCTTTCTTT CASLGQGGTEAFF
TRBJ2-2 TRBV30 once 13 . TGTGCCTGGAGTTCCGAGGTGACCGGGGAGCTGTTTTTT CAWSSEVTGELFF
TRBJ1-2 TRBV29-1 . 13 . TGCAGCGTTGTAGGACAGACTTTCGGGGGCTACACCTTC CSVVGQTFGGYTF
TRBJ1-1 TRBV30 . 14 . TGTGCCTGGAGAGAGAAGGGGTTAGCCACTGAAGCTTTCTTT CAWREKGLATEAFF
TRBJ2-6 TRBV4-1 . 17 TRBD1 TGCGCCAGCAGCCGGGGACAGGGCGGCACTGGGGCCAACGTCCTGACTTTC CASSRGQGGTGANVLTF
TRBJ2-7 TRBV6-5 . 15 . TGTGCCAGCAGTTACTCTTCTCGTCAGTCCTACGAGCAGTACTTC CASSYSSRQSYEQYF
TRBJ1-1 TRBV2 . 11 . TGTGCCAGCAGTGAAACCAGGGAAGCTTTCTTT CASSETREAFF
TRBJ1-4 TRBV12-3/TRBV12-4 . 12 . TGTGCCAGCCGCGGTGGGGGCGAAAAACTGTTTTTT CASRGGGEKLFF
TRBJ2-5 TRBV5-4 once 15 TRBD2 TGTGCCAGCAGCCCAGTGGGCGGGAGGGAGGAGACCCAGTACTTC CASSPVGGREETQYF
TRBJ2-1 TRBV11-3 . 17 TRBD2 TGTGCCAGCAGCCGTTTTGGCGGTAGCGGGACCTACAATGAGCAGTTCTTC CASSRFGGSGTYNEQFF
TRBJ2-7 TRBV19 . 15 TRBD2 TGTGCCAGTAGTTCCAGGACTAGCGGGTACTACGAGCAGTACTTC CASSSRTSGYYEQYF
TRBJ2-1 TRBV13 . 13 . TGTGCCAGCAGCGGCGGGACTCAGAATGAGCAGTTCTTC CASSGGTQNEQFF
TRBJ1-5 TRBV7-9 . 14 . TGTGCCAGCAGCTTAGCGAGTGGTAATCAGCCCCAGCATTTT CASSLASGNQPQHF
TRBJ2-7 TRBV7-9 . 14 TRBD1 TGTGCCAGCAGCTCAGACAGGGTGTCCTACGAGCAGTACTTC CASSSDRVSYEQYF
TRBJ1-1 TRBV9 . 16 . TGTGCCAGCAGCGTTGGGGGGGCGCGAAGGACCACTGAAGCTTTCTTT CASSVGGARRTTEAFF
TRBJ2-1 TRBV15 . 15 . TGTGCCACCAGCAGAGAGGCTAGCTCCTACAATGAGCAGTTCTTC CATSREASSYNEQFF
TRBJ2-1 TRBV23-1 . 17 TRBD2 TGCGCCAGCAGTCAATCATGGAGACTAGCGGTAAACAATGAGCAGTTCTTC CASSQSWRLAVNNEQFF
TRBJ1-1 TRBV5-1 . 16 . TGCGCCAGCAGCCGGGGGGACATTGATCTGAACACTGAAGCTTTCTTT CASSRGDIDLNTEAFF
TRBJ1-2 TRBV30 . 11 . TGTGCCTGGAGTACGGAGGGTGGCTACACCTTC CAWSTEGGYTF
TRBJ2-2 TRBV2 . 13 . TGTGCCAGCAGCGTTCAGGGTCCCGGGGAGCTGTTTTTT CASSVQGPGELFF
TRBJ1-3 TRBV7-8 . 13 . TGTGCCAGCAGCTTAGGATACGGGAACACCATATATTTT CASSLGYGNTIYF
TRBJ2-7 TRBV24-1 . 15 TRBD1 TGTGCCACCAGTGATTTGCGGGACAGGGGGCTCGAGCAGTACTTC CATSDLRDRGLEQYF
TRBJ1-6 TRBV18 few 16 TRBD1 TGTGCCAGCTCTGAGACAGGGAGCTCCTATAATTCACCCCTCCACTTT CASSETGSSYNSPLHF
TRBJ1-5 TRBV11-3 . 16 . TGTGCCAGCAGCTTAAGGCTTCAGGCTAGCAATCAGCCCCAGCATTTT CASSLRLQASNQPQHF
TRBJ2-1 TRBV3-1/TRBV3-2 . 15 TRBD2 TGTGCCAGCAGCCTAACTAGCGGGGATTACAATGAGCAGTTCTTC CASSLTSGDYNEQFF
TRBJ2-3 TRBV11-1 few 14 . TGTGCCAGCAGCCGAGCCGACAGTCGACATACGCAGTATTTT CASSRADSRHTQYF
TRBJ2-7 TRBV6-1 . 18 TRBD2 TGTGCCAGCAGTGAATATGCGACTAGCGGAAACTTTGCCTACGAGCAGTACTTC CASSEYATSGNFAYEQYF
TRBJ1-4 TRBV6-6 . 16 TRBD1 TGTGCCACCCGAACCTTCCAGGGGGAAAGGAATGAAAAACTGTTTTTT CATRTFQGERNEKLFF
TRBJ1-2 TRBV5-6 . 17 . TGTGCCAGCAGTCGCAGGGCCGTCAGCCAGCAGATTTATGGCTACACCTTC CASSRRAVSQQIYGYTF
TRBJ1-2 TRBV20-1 . 13 . TGCAGTGCTAGTACAGGATCTAGCTATGGCTACACCTTC CSASTGSSYGYTF
TRBJ2-5 TRBV7-3 . 15 TRBD2 TGTGCCAGCAGCCTCCTAGCGGGTCCCCAAGAGACCCAGTACTTC CASSLLAGPQETQYF
TRBJ2-1 TRBV5-1 . 16 TRBD1 TGCGCCAGCAGCTTGACTTTCGGACAGGGCTACAATGAGCAGTTCTTC CASSLTFGQGYNEQFF
TRBJ1-2 TRBV7-9 few 16 . TGTGCCAGCAGCTTATCTGGTCGTCGGGTAAACTATGGCTACACCTTC CASSLSGRRVNYGYTF
TRBJ2-5 TRBV11-2 . 15 TRBD1 TGTGCCAGCAGGGGCCCGGGACAGAGAGAAGAGACCCAGTACTTC CASRGPGQREETQYF
TRBJ2-1 TRBV18 . 17 TRBD2 TGTGCCAGCTCACCACGAGTAGCGGGTTTGTCTTCCAATGAGCAGTTCTTC CASSPRVAGLSSNEQFF
TRBJ1-1 TRBV30 . 15 TRBD1 TGTGCCTGGAGTGTCATCAGGGGGCAGGGCACTGAAGCTTTCTTT CAWSVIRGQGTEAFF